These 2 T cell receptor beta chains originate from one sample sequenced in a study of CD8 T cells in ankylosing spondylitis. TCRdb passed the 5' RACE reads through MiXCR, listing each CDR3 protein once. Of more than 600,000 distinct CDR3 sequences in the sample, roughly 19% were seen once. Study-wide findings and caveats: Several highly homologous variants formed a TCR beta motif that appeared characteristic of ankylosing spondylitis blood.

These receptors lack a known antigen. Sequenced material: blood, either unsorted or a sorted T cell fraction (not recorded which). These receptors came from a male donor with ankylosing spondylitis.

This clonotype was observed a few times. The V and J genes are TRBV3-1 and TRBJ1-2; D gene uncertain. The CDR3 extends over 12 amino acids. Germline CDR1 LGHDT, CDR2 YNNKEL (reference sequence). The V end lost 3 bases, the J end lost 6 bases, and 8 bases lay between the germline ends. CDR3 DNA: TGTGCCAGCAGCCATTACATGGATGGCTACACCTTC. Translating gives CASSHYMDGYTF.

This clonotype appeared a few times. The chain joins TRBV20-1 to TRBJ2-7; D remains unclear. This CDR3 is 12 amino acids long. The germline V gene encodes CDR1 DFQATT and CDR2 SNEGSKA (reference sequence). The V end was cut by 3 bases, the J end by 5 bases, with 11 bases between. CDR3 amino acids: CSASPSNHEQYF. The CDR3 nucleotides are TGCAGTGCTAGTCCTAGTAACCACGAGCAGTACTTC.